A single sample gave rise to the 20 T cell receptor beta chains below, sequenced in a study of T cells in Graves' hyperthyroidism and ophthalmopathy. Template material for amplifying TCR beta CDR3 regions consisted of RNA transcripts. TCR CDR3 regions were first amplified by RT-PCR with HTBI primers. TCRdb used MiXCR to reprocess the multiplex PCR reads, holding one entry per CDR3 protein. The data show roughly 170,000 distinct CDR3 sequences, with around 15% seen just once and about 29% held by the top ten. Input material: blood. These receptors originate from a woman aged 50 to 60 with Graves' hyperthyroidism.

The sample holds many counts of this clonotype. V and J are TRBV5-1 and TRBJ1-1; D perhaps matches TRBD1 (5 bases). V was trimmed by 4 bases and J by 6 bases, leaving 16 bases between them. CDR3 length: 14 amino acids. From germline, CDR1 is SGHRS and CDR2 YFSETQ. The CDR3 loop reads CASSPVPQGSEAFF. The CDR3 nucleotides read TGCGCCAGCAGCCCTGTGCCTCAGGGCTCTGAAGCTTTCTTT. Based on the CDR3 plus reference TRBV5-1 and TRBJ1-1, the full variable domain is KAGVTQTPRYLIKTRGQQVTLSCSPISGHRSVSWYQQTPGQGLQFLFEYFSETQRNKGNFPGRFSGRQFSNSRSEMNVSTLELGDSALYLCASSPVPQGSEAFFGQGTRLTVV.

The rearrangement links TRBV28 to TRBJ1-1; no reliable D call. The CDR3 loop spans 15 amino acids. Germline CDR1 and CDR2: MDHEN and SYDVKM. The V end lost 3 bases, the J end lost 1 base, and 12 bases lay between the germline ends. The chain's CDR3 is CASSLRGPQNTEAFF. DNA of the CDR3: TGTGCCAGCAGTTTGAGAGGGCCGCAGAACACTGAAGCTTTCTTT.

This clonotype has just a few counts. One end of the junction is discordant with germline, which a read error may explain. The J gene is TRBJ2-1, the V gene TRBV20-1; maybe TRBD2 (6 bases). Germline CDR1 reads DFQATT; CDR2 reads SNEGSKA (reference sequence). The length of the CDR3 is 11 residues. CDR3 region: CSATSFDEQLF. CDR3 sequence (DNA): TGCAGTGCCACTAGCTTCGATGAGCAGCTCTTC.

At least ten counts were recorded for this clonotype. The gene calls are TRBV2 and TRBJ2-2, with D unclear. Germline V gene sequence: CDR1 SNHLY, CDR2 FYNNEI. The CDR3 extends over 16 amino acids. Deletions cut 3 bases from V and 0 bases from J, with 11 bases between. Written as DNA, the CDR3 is TGTGCCAGCAGTGATGGCAGCGTTACGAACACCGGGGAGCTGTTTTTT. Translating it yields CASSDGSVTNTGELFF. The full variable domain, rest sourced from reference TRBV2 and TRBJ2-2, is EPEVTQTPSHQVTQMGQEVILRCVPISNHLYFYWYRQILGQKVEFLVSFYNNEISEKSEIFDDQFSVERPDGSNFTLKIRSTKLEDSAMYFCASSDGSVTNTGELFFGEGSRLTVL.

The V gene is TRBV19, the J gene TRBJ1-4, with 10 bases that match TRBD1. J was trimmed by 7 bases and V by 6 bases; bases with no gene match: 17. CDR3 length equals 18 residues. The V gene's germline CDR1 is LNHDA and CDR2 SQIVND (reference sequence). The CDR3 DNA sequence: TGTGCCAGTAGGTTCTCCTGGGACAGGGGCCGCAGTGGTGAAAAACTGTTTTTT. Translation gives CASRFSWDRGRSGEKLFF. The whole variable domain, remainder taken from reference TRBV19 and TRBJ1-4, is DGGITQSPKYLFRKEGQNVTLSCEQNLNHDAMYWYRQDPGQGLRLIYYSQIVNDFQKGDIAEGYSVSREKKESFPLTVTSAQKNPTAFYLCASRFSWDRGRSGEKLFFGSGTQLSVL.

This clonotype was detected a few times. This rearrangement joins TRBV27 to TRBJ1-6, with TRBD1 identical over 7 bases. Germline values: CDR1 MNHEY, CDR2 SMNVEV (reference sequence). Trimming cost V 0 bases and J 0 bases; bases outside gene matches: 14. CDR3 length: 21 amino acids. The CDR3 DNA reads TGTGCCAGCAGTTTATCCCCCTCGCCAGGGACAGCTCGCTCCTATAATTCACCCCTCCACTTT. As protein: CASSLSPSPGTARSYNSPLHF.

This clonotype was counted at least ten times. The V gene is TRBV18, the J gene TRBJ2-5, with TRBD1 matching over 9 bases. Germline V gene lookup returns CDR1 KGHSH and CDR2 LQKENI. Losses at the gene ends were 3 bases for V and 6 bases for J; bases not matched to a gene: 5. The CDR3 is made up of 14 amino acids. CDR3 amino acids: CASSPGQGFQTQYF. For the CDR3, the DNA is TGTGCCAGCTCACCGGGACAGGGTTTTCAGACCCAGTACTTC.

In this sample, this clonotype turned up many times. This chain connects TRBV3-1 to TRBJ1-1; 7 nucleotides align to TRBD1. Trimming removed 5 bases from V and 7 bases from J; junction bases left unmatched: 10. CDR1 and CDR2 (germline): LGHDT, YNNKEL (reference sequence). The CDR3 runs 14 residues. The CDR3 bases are TGTGCCAGCAGCGGCCGGGACAGAGGCCATGAAGCTTTCTTT. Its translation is CASSGRDRGHEAFF.

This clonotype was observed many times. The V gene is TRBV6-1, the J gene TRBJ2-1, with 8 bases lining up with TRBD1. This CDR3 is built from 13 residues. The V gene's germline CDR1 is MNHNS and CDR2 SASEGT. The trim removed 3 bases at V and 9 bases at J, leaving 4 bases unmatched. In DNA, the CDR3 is TGTGCCAGCAGTGATCGACAGGGGACTGAGCAGTTCTTC. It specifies CASSDRQGTEQFF.

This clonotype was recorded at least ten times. The DNA for the CDR3 is TGTGCTAGTGGTTTGTTCCTCCCGGCCGGGGAGCTGTTTTTT. It specifies CASGLFLPAGELFF. This rearrangement joins TRBV12-5 to TRBJ2-2, with D hard to call. Trimming removed 2 bases at V and 6 bases at J, with 10 bases between. This CDR3 comprises 14 residues. Germline CDR1 and CDR2: LGHNT and FRNRAP.

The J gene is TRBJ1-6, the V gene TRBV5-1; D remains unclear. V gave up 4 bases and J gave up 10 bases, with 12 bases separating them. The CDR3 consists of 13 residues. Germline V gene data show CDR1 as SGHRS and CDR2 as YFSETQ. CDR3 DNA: TGCGCCAGCAGCGAGGGTCGGGAATCACCCCTCCACTTT. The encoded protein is CASSEGRESPLHF. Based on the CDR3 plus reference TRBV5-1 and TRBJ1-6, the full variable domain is KAGVTQTPRYLIKTRGQQVTLSCSPISGHRSVSWYQQTPGQGLQFLFEYFSETQRNKGNFPGRFSGRQFSNSRSEMNVSTLELGDSALYLCASSEGRESPLHFGNGTRLTVT.

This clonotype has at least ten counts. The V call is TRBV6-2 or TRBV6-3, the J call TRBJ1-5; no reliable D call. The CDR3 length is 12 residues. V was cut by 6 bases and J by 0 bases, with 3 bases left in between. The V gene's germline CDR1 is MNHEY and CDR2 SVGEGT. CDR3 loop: CASRSSNQPQHF. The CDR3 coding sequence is TGTGCCAGCAGATCTAGCAATCAGCCCCAGCATTTT.

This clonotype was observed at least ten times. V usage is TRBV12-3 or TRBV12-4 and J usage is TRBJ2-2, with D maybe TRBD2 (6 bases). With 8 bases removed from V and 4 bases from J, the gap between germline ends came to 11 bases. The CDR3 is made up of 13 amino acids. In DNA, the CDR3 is TGTGCCAGCGGGGTAGCGGTCACCGGGGAGCTGTTTTTT. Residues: CASGVAVTGELFF.

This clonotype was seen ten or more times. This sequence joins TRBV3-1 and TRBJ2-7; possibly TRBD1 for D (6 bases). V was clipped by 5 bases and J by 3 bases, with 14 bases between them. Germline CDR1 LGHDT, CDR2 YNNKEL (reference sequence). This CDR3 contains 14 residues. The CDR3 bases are TGTGCCAGCAGCTCAATGCTACAGGGCTACGAGCAGTACTTC. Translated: CASSSMLQGYEQYF.

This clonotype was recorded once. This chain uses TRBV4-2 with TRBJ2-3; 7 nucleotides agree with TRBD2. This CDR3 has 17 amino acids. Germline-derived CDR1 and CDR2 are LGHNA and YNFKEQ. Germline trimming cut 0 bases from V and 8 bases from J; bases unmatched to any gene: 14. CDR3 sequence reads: CASSQDGTGGTPGTQYF. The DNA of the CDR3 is TGTGCCAGCAGCCAAGATGGAACCGGGGGGACCCCAGGTACGCAGTATTTT.

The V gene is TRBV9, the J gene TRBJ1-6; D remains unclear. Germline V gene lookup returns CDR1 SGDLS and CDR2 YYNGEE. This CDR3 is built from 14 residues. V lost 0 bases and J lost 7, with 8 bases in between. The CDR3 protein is CASSVVSGNSPLHF. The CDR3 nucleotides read TGTGCCAGCAGCGTAGTGAGTGGAAATTCACCCCTCCACTTT.

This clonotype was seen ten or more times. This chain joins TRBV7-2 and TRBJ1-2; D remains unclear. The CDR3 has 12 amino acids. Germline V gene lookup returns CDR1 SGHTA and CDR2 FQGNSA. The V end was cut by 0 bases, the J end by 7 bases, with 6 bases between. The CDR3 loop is CASSLAASGYTF. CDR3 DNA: TGTGCCAGCAGCTTAGCTGCCTCTGGCTACACCTTC.

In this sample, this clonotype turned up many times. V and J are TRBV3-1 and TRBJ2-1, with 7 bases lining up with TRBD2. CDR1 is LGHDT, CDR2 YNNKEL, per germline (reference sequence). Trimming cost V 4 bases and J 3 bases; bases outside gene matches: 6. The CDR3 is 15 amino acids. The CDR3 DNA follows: TGTGCCAGCAGCCGACGGGGGGAACTCTACAATGAGCAGTTCTTC. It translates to CASSRRGELYNEQFF.

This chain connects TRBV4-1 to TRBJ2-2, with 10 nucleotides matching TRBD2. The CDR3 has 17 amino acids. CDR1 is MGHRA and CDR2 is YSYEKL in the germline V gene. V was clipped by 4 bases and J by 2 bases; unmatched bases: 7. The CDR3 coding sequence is TGCGCCAGCAGCCCACCTAGCGGGGGCGGTAACACCGGGGAGCTGTTTTTT. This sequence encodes CASSPPSGGGNTGELFF.

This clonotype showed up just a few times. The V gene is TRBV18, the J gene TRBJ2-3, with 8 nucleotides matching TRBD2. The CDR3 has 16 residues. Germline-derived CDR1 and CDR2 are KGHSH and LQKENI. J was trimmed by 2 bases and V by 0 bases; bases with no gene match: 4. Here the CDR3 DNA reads TGTGCCAGCTCACCACCGAGGCGGGGGGTCACAGATACGCAGTATTTT. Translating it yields CASSPPRRGVTDTQYF. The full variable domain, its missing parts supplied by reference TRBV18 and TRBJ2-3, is NAGVMQNPRHLVRRRGQEARLRCSPMKGHSHVYWYRQLPEEGLKFMVYLQKENIIDESGMPKERFSAEFPKEGPSILRIQQVVRGDSAAYFCASSPPRRGVTDTQYFGPGTRLTVL.